Listed here are 9 T cell receptor beta chains from one sample, sequenced in a study of T cells expressing NK-cell markers. TCRdb reprocessed the 5' RACE reads, keeping one entry per CDR3 protein, no DNA. Found here are 440,000 or so distinct CDR3 sequences; the top ten clones hold about 7.3%. Material for sequencing was blood T cells: a sorted CD56 or NKG2C T cell subset, CD4+ or CD8+ T cells, or bulk PBMC T cells (not recorded which). The receptors derive from a woman aged 18 to 75 in good health.

V usage is TRBV29-1 and J usage is TRBJ2-1; as DNA is missing, the TRBD2 call by TCRdb cannot be tested. The germline V gene has CDR1 SQVTM and CDR2 ANQGSEA. This CDR3 region has 16 residues. This chain's CDR3 is CSVGLPLARLNNEQFF.

This chain uses TRBV5-1 with TRBJ2-1; lacking DNA, the TRBD2 call made by TCRdb goes unchecked. The germline gives CDR1 SGHRS, CDR2 YFSETQ. There are 18 residues in the CDR3. The CDR3 protein is CASSLAGTSGRSYNEQFF.

This rearrangement joins TRBV20-1 to TRBJ2-5. The CDR3 sequence is 15 residues long. Germline CDR1 DFQATT, CDR2 SNEGSKA (reference sequence). The CDR3 here is CSARDIVAAGETQYF.

The rearrangement joins TRBV9 to TRBJ1-1. Germline V gives CDR1 SGDLS, CDR2 YYNGEE. This CDR3 comprises 13 residues. The CDR3 here is CASSVVGSTEAFF.

The chain has TRBV20-1 and TRBJ1-6. The CDR3 has 13 amino acids. Germline V gene sequence: CDR1 DFQATT, CDR2 SNEGSKA (reference sequence). CDR3 in amino acids: CSAGPALISPLHF.

The rearrangement uses TRBV5-4 and TRBJ1-1; as DNA is missing, the TRBD1 call by TCRdb cannot be tested. CDR3 length: 17 residues. Per germline, CDR1 SGHNT and CDR2 YYREEE (reference sequence). CDR3 sequence: CASSLAGAFVLATEAFF. Together with reference TRBV5-4 and TRBJ1-1, the CDR3 gives the full variable domain: ETGVTQSPTHLIKTRGQQVTLRCSSQSGHNTVSWYQQALGQGPQFIFQYYREEENGRGNFPPRFSGLQFPNYSSELNVNALELDDSALYLCASSLAGAFVLATEAFFGQGTRLTVV.

The chain employs TRBV6-4 and TRBJ2-3; as DNA is missing, the TRBD2 call by TCRdb cannot be tested. The length of the CDR3 is 15 residues. In germline, CDR1 is MRHNA, CDR2 SNTAGT. The CDR3: CASSSLSGGADTQYF.

The V gene is TRBV19, the J gene TRBJ2-1; TCRdb gives TRBD2 as the D gene, but with no DNA this cannot be confirmed. The CDR3 runs 13 residues. Germline CDR1 is LNHDA and CDR2 is SQIVND (reference sequence). The chain's CDR3 is CASRGIGYNEQFF.

The V and J genes are TRBV18 and TRBJ2-5; TCRdb's assignment of TRBD1 cannot be checked, as there is no DNA. Germline CDR1 reads KGHSH; CDR2 reads LQKENI. This CDR3 has 14 residues. This CDR3 reads CASSPGQVQETQYF.